What follows is one T cell receptor (beta chain) and its context. This sample is part of a study of blood T cell repertoires in COVID-19. Study in general: Samples representing acute and convalescent COVID-19 were sourced from the United States, Italy and Spain. Sample material is recorded as cDNA or gDNA derived from T cells, B-cell-depleted T cells, or PBMCs.

The CDR3 has 14 residues. Trimming took 1 base from V and 0 from J, leaving 7 bases between them. Germline CDR1 reads SQVTM; CDR2 reads ANQGSEA. Authors' analysis steps: The assay estimated nucleated cells by amplifying reference gene primers. Method: immunoSEQ multiplex PCR; TCRdb's copy keeps in-frame clones and lacks some. V and J calls and clone size are given by that table; D and trimming were obtained from the DNA. The sample shows about 180,000 clones, around 80% of them seen only once. Sequenced sample: peripheral blood. The TCR sequence derives from a human donor in a cohort sampled during active COVID-19. The rearrangement joins TRBV29-1 to TRBJ1-5, with D tentatively TRBD1 (5 bases). The chain's CDR3 is CSVEGDSSNQPQHF. The CDR3 DNA reads as TGCAGCGTTGAAGGTGACAGTAGCAATCAGCCCCAGCATTTT.